The clone carrying this T cell receptor (beta chain) was recorded only once. Study processing details: Using reference gene primer amplification, nucleated cell counts were estimated. The data were produced by immunoSEQ multiplex PCR, yet TCRdb's version contains in-frame clones alone and is incomplete. For V, J and clone size, that table is used; D and trimming come from the DNA. This sample has about 400,000 clones; about 87% occur once, and the top ten carry less than 2.5%. The V gene lost 5 bases and the J gene lost 1 base, with 7 bases spanning the gap. This CDR3 region has 13 residues. Germline V gene sequence: CDR1 SGHTA, CDR2 FQGNSA. The record originates from a study of blood T cell repertoires in COVID-19. Study details: Recovered status applied to Cohort 3 donors who had two consecutive negative PCRs. It also applied to those with clearance or with symptom resolution. In each case, the material was cDNA or gDNA derived from T cells, B-cell-depleted T cells, or PBMCs.

Everyone who took part was roughly 18 to 95 years old, and they came from 24 US areas. Sequencing input: PBMCs or T cells enriched from blood (not recorded which). The receptor was isolated from a man between 40 and 49 years old in a cohort exposed to, infected with or recovered from COVID-19 (not recorded which). The rearrangement uses TRBV7-2 and TRBJ2-3; D is ambiguous. The CDR3 region has the DNA TGTGCCAGCAGCCCCCCCGGCACAGATACGCAGTATTTT. Amino acid sequence: CASSPPGTDTQYF.